This entry features one T cell receptor (beta chain) sequence. Per the authors' pipeline: Amplification from reference gene primers served as the basis for estimated nucleated cell counts. Data came from immunoSEQ multiplex PCR; TCRdb stores just in-frame clones and leaves some out. Clone size and the V and J calls come from that table; the DNA yielded D and trimming. The table has approximately 230,000 clones, roughly 87% seen once. These data belong to a study of blood T cell repertoires in COVID-19. Study context: From the United States, Italy and Spain came samples of acute and convalescent COVID-19. Nucleic acid was either cDNA or gDNA, and it came from T cells, B-cell-depleted T cells, or PBMCs.

V trimming: 5 bases; J trimming: 5 bases; junction bases outside the gene matches: 6. Germline V lookup: CDR1 SGHTA, CDR2 FQGNSA. This CDR3 region has 16 residues. This chain uses TRBV7-2 with TRBJ2-7; 16 positions match TRBD2. The receptor was derived from a man aged 18 to 30 with active or convalescent COVID-19. The sequencing sample was made of peripheral blood. CDR3 coding DNA: TGTGCCAGCAGCATCGGGACTAGCGGGAGGGCCCACGAGCAGTACTTC. Its protein product is CASSIGTSGRAHEQYF. Complete variable domain (other parts from reference TRBV7-2 and TRBJ2-7): GAGVSQSPSNKVTEKGKDVELRCDPISGHTALYWYRQSLGQGLEFLIYFQGNSAPDKSGLPSDRFSAERTGGSVSTLTIQRTQQEDSAVYLCASSIGTSGRAHEQYFGPGTRLTVT.